The rows below give T cell receptor beta chains drawn from one sample of a study of blood T cell repertoires in COVID-19. Sequencing was performed with immunoSEQ multiplex PCR; in TCRdb, only in-frame clones are kept and a portion is missing. The sample has approximately 150,000 clones; roughly nine tenths are singletons. The specimen was peripheral blood. The receptors shown here come from a man aged 18 to 30 with COVID-19, enrolled during active disease. CDR3s include the opening cysteine and the closing phenylalanine or tryptophan. The D gene is left open where the match is weak. Some rows mark clone size as missing; the rest say once, few, many or name a class of expanded clone.

V gene	D gene	J gene	clone size	CDR3 protein	CDR3 DNA
TRBV9	TRBD2	TRBJ2-3	few	CVPGRALDTQYF	TGCGTACCTGGGAGGGCCCTAGATACGCAGTATTTT
TRBV30	.	TRBJ1-4	.	CAWSERMYQRKEKLLF	TGTGCCTGGAGTGAGCGGATGTACCAACGGAAAGAAAAACTGCTTTTT
TRBV28	.	TRBJ1-2	.	CASSLKGRGHYGYTF	TGTGCCAGCAGTTTAAAGGGCAGGGGTCACTATGGCTACACCTTC
TRBV15	.	TRBJ1-4	.	CATSRDFGGGEKLLF	TGTGCCACCAGCAGAGATTTCGGAGGCGGTGAAAAACTGCTTTTT
TRBV7-2	TRBD2	TRBJ2-5	.	CASSLRYSGSRETQYF	TGTGCCAGCAGCTTGAGGTATAGCGGGAGTCGGGAGACCCAGTACTTC
TRBV28	.	TRBJ2-1	.	CASSFGWDEQFF	TGTGCCAGCAGTTTCGGGTGGGATGAGCAGTTCTTC
TRBV6-5	.	TRBJ2-7	once	CASRLAGTTYEQYF	TGTGCCAGCAGACTAGCCGGGACCACCTACGAGCAGTACTTC
TRBV4-1	TRBD2	TRBJ2-7	once	CASSPLAGASYEQYF	TGCGCCAGCAGCCCCCTAGCGGGAGCTTCCTACGAGCAGTACTTC
TRBV6-4	TRBD1	TRBJ2-3	few	CASSDGTGGTDTQYF	TGTGCCAGCAGTGACGGGACAGGGGGCACAGATACGCAGTATTTT
TRBV27	TRBD1	TRBJ1-5	.	CASSKRQGEQPQHF	TGTGCCAGCTCGAAACGACAGGGAGAACAGCCCCAGCATTTT
TRBV7-9	.	TRBJ2-3	.	CASSPTRGTDTQYF	TGTGCCAGCAGCCCTACACGGGGCACAGATACGCAGTATTTT
TRBV7-9	.	TRBJ2-5	.	CASSPVSGAETQYF	TGTGCCAGCAGCCCAGTATCAGGGGCCGAGACCCAGTACTTC
TRBV4-3	.	TRBJ1-5	.	CASSQDRGFQPQHF	TGCGCCAGCAGCCAAGATCGAGGATTTCAGCCCCAGCATTTT
TRBV19	TRBD1	TRBJ2-7	.	CASSILGQGEQYF	TGTGCCAGTAGTATATTGGGACAGGGGGAGCAGTACTTC
TRBV7-3	.	TRBJ1-1	.	CASSSRGFNTEAFF	TGTGCCAGCAGCTCACGGGGATTCAACACTGAAGCTTTCTTT
TRBV28	.	TRBJ2-7	.	CASSLDTRGDEQYF	TGTGCCAGCAGTTTGGACACCAGGGGTGACGAGCAGTACTTC
TRBV19	TRBD2	TRBJ2-1	once	CASSPSGGYNEQFF	TGTGCCAGTAGTCCATCCGGGGGGTACAATGAGCAGTTCTTC
TRBV19	.	TRBJ2-7	.	CASSIGGGKSYEQYF	TGTGCCAGTAGTATAGGGGGCGGGAAATCCTACGAGCAGTACTTC
TRBV19	TRBD2	TRBJ2-1	.	CASSIIFGTSPYNEQFF	TGTGCCAGTAGTATCATTTTCGGGACTAGCCCCTACAATGAGCAGTTCTTC
TRBV13	TRBD1	TRBJ1-2	once	CASSLGLSPGTAYGYTF	TGTGCCAGCAGCTTAGGCCTAAGTCCCGGGACAGCTTATGGCTACACCTTC
TRBV27	TRBD1	TRBJ2-7	.	CASSLAGQGSNEQYF	TGTGCCAGCAGTTTGGCCGGACAGGGGTCCAACGAGCAGTACTTC
TRBV6-5	TRBD1	TRBJ1-3	.	CASSPTPPRDSWHF	TGTGCCAGCAGTCCGACCCCCCCCCGGGACAGTTGGCATTTT
TRBV2	TRBD2	TRBJ2-7	.	CASSGWGTSGRTEQYF	TGTGCCAGCAGTGGATGGGGGACTAGCGGGAGGACCGAGCAGTACTTC
TRBV14	TRBD1	TRBJ2-3	.	CASSPTGGRTDTQYF	TGTGCCAGCAGCCCGACAGGGGGGAGGACAGATACGCAGTATTTT
TRBV3-1/TRBV3-2	.	TRBJ2-3	.	CASSQDRTGPSTDTQYF	TGTGCCAGCAGCCAAGATCGTACAGGCCCTAGCACAGATACGCAGTATTTT
TRBV9	.	TRBJ2-7	.	CASSVGGEDEQYF	TGTGCCAGCAGCGTAGGTGGGGAGGACGAGCAGTACTTC